The T cell receptor (beta chain) under discussion was sequenced for a study of blood T cell repertoires in COVID-19. Study summary: T cells, B-cell-depleted T cells, or PBMCs provided the cDNA or gDNA that served as material.

Method: immunoSEQ multiplex PCR; TCRdb's copy keeps in-frame clones and lacks some. The table records a few hundred thousand clones, roughly 90% of them present only once. This CDR3 is built from 15 residues. The V and J ends lost 4 bases and 0 bases, in that order; junction bases with no gene match: 2. Germline-derived CDR1 and CDR2 are SEHNR and FQNEAQ (reference sequence). The receptor's source is a man aged 35 to 55 with acute or convalescent COVID-19. Sequencing input: peripheral blood. The chain has TRBV7-9 and TRBJ2-7; 11 nucleotides line up with TRBD2. CDR3 coding DNA: TGTGCCAGCAGCTCGGGACTAGCGGTCTCCTACGAGCAGTACTTC. Its protein product is CASSSGLAVSYEQYF.